This T cell receptor (beta chain) was documented in a study of OX40 agonist ivuxolimab in advanced cancers. Study details: Patients were treated with ivuxolimab, an agonistic anti-OX40 (CD134) antibody. Age averaged around 60 years (range about 20 to 79), and around 78% were male. The dose-escalation group included hepatocellular carcinoma, melanoma, renal cell carcinoma and head and neck cancer.

About this clone itself: The antigen is not known.

Germline V CDR1 and CDR2: SGHTA, FQGNSA. The length of the CDR3 is 13 residues. J lost 8 bases, V lost 5 bases, and 7 bases had no gene match. Profiled with immunoSEQ multiplex PCR; TCRdb holds only in-frame clones, not every one. The sample holds tens of thousands of clones; 85% are singletons and the top ten take about 4.2%. Overall study results and limits: Antigen specificity was not determined for the expanded peripheral T cells.

Sequencing used CD4+ or CD8+ T cells sorted from blood, obtained in a trial of the OX40 agonist ivuxolimab. The rearrangement uses TRBV7-2 and TRBJ1-1; 8 bases align to TRBD1. This TCR came from an adult with an advanced solid tumor such as melanoma, head and neck, liver or kidney cancer. In nucleotides, the CDR3 is TGTGCCAGCAGCCCAGGACAGGGTCGAGAAGCTTTCTTT. It encodes CASSPGQGREAFF.